Described below is a single T cell receptor beta chain sequence and its context. There is no known antigen for this receptor. No much larger clone exists at a distance of one base, and base qualities are not known. From the cysteine up to the phenylalanine, the CDR3 has a length of 19 residues. This entry keeps only the CDR3 DNA: 57 bases, framed from base 1. At the junction V is shortened by 2 bases and J by 3 bases; bases outside the gene matches: 16. CDR1 and CDR2, looked up from the germline V gene, are LGHNA and YNFKEQ. TCRbeta CDR3 regions were amplified from genomic DNA using the immunoSEQ Assay, a bias-controlled multiplex PCR. Per the original workflow: Within the assay, amplification of reference gene primers was used to estimate how many nucleated cells each sample contained. Sequence reads were collapsed and filtered to measure the absolute abundance of every unique TCRbeta CDR3 rearrangement. For each sample, productive Simpson clonality was calculated as the square root of Simpson's diversity index over productive rearrangements. TCRdb carries this immuneACCESS record with in-frame sequences only. Its versions omit some clonotypes, under half of them owing to an unresolved V gene in the studies checked, with the rest unexplained. Clonal size and the V and J genes are those of that table, whereas D and trimming came from the DNA. Recorded for this sample are 94,000 or so clones; approximately 82% of them occurred a single time. The ten biggest clones cover around 25% of the sample.

The collaborating institutions used their own protocols to collect whole blood in K2EDTA tubes. For TCRbeta analysis, collaborators shipped samples as frozen whole blood, isolated PBMCs, or DNA extracted from either of those sample types. The record originates from a study of blood T cell repertoires in COVID-19 (dated by TCRdb to between 2020 and 2021). Broadly, across the study: The collaborator samples originated in the United States, Italy and Spain and spanned the acute and convalescent phases of COVID-19. The material from the prospective study consisted of cDNA or gDNA derived from T cells, B-cell-depleted T cells, or PBMCs. The dataset comprised deeply sampled blood TCRbeta repertoires from subjects exposed to, actively infected with, or recovered from COVID-19. A freely available public database, intended as a resource for researchers studying the immune response to SARS-CoV-2, is where the repertoires were released. The samples were drawn from two sources: the first 160 participants of the ongoing ImmuneRACE study, and 1,000 to 1,500 subjects contributed by 6 global collaborators. The sample metadata nearly always contained a de-identified subject ID, COVID-19 status, age in years and sex. Where available, HLA class I and class II types were taken from metadata supplied by the sample provider and were not determined by assay-based typing.

Study-level results and caveats: The amount of clinical and demographic metadata varied by source and participant and was provided uncurated.

Sequenced: peripheral blood. The rearrangement joined TRBV4-2 to TRBJ2-1, with 7 central nucleotides matching TRBD2. The receptor was isolated from a man aged 55 to 69 with acute or convalescent COVID-19. The DNA sequence is given as TGTGCCAGCAGCCAAAAACAGACCCTAGCGGAGAATAGCTACAATGAGCAGTTCTTC. Its product reads: CASSQKQTLAENSYNEQFF.